Sequencing of this TCR beta chain was carried out in a study of shared clonotypes between healthy human individuals (dated by TCRdb to the early 2020s). Regarding the study in general: Three men and a couple of women, aged 18 to 49 years, made up the cohort. For each donor, three plates each were used for CD4 naive and CD4 memory, two plates were used for CD8 naive, and one plate was used for CD8 memory. To estimate repertoire size and how much clonotypes are shared between individuals, the study performed deep sequencing of blood TCR repertoires from a few healthy adults. To increase sequencing depth and limit assay-specific biases, TCR repertoire library preparation and sequencing were carried out by different laboratories using diverse techniques. Per donor, leukapheresis produced somewhere between about 0.94 and 8.9 billion PBMCs. Overall results and qualifications from the work: Sharing across a handful of donors was observed for around 5% of naive CD4, 3% to 3.5% of naive CD8, about 2.5% of memory CD4, and about 0.39% of memory CD8 clonotypes. Pairwise subsampling led to the expectation that sequencing depth would affect the degree of clonotype sharing among donors. Compared with non-shared clonotypes, the clonotypes found in all four sorted-subset donors had higher generation probabilities. Rarefaction of sorted-subset datasets indicated incomplete sequencing despite the large sequencing depth. Only blood was sampled, and tissue TCR repertoires likely differ from those in blood. The genetic and exposure-history diversity represented was limited by the small number of donors. Naive subsets generally had larger estimated clonotype richness than memory subsets.

As for this clone: Its recognized antigen is unknown. Base quality data are lacking; no much larger clone is found one base away.

Using the deep immunoSEQ assay, TCR CDR3 regions were amplified from genomic DNA by multiplex PCR. Extracted genomic DNA from each cell subset was distributed evenly across all wells of several immunoSEQ 96-well plates, and each plate was treated as a replicate. For sorted subsets, around 0.2 ug of genomic DNA, equivalent to some 30,000 T cell genomes, went into each replicate PCR. The purified libraries were quantified using a Qubit 3.0 fluorometer, sized with a Bioanalyzer 2100, and then quantified again using the KAPA Library Quantification kit. Each immunoSEQ 96-well plate was sequenced on its own single-read 150-cycle Illumina NextSeq 550 flow cell. As for the original processing: Because only junctional sequences without quality scores were contained in the immunoSEQ output, filtering matching that applied to full-length reads could not be performed. To assign V/J genes and CDR3, sequences were annotated using PyIR, a Python wrapper for IgBLAST v1.9, with IMGT germline references. Reads were filtered out if the reads had weak V/J assignments (E-value above 1e-6), no CDR3, stop codons, out-of-frame junctions, or ambiguous translated residues. A V3J clonotype was defined by an identical inferred V gene, J gene, and CDR3 amino acid sequence. The percentage overlap between two repertoires was calculated by dividing the number of shared unique clonotypes by the size of the smaller repertoire. RTK rarefaction, the Chao1 estimator, and Recon v2.1 estimates of unobserved clonotypes were used to assess repertoire richness. For all TCRbeta clonotypes obtained by the gDNA method from a handful of donors, generation probabilities were computed with OLGA. Here the immuneACCESS table is served through TCRdb, limited to in-frame sequences with V and J called. Missing clones are a known gap in these copies; in checked studies unresolved V genes cover under half, and the rest lacks a known reason. That table gives V, J and clone size, and the DNA gave D and trimming. A total of millions of clones appear in this sample, 95% of them only once. 0.13% of the sample is held by the ten biggest clonotypes.

The germline V gene supplies CDR1 MDHEN and CDR2 SYDVKM. The CDR3 goes from the cysteine to the phenylalanine over 11 residues. Only the CDR3 DNA is retained, 33 bases long and in frame from the first base. Between the V and J ends, shortened by 3 bases and 13 bases respectively, the junction contains 10 bases. Donors were healthy HIV-negative adults with no recently reported acute infections or vaccinations. Every donor was a Caucasian adult residing in Nashville, Tennessee, USA. CD4+ T cells were enriched through magnetic negative selection, after which naive cells were positively selected on CD45RA and the remaining negative fraction served as the memory subset. After blood collection by leukapheresis, PBMCs were isolated using Ficoll-Histopaque density gradient centrifugation and then cryopreserved in the vapor phase of liquid nitrogen. Purity and quantity of every magnetically sorted T cell population were checked by analytical flow cytometry. Genomic DNA was isolated from each sorted fraction and quantified by UV absorbance on a Nanodrop 2000c.

The sample taken for sequencing was naive CD4+ T cells sorted from blood. The sample's cell subset or site label, in plain terms: CD45RA+ positively selected. This chain joins TRBV28 to TRBJ1-5, and possibly TRBD1, on 5 matching bases. This clonotype originated in a man aged 18 to 35 in good health. This receptor has the CDR3 CASSFRQGQHF. At the DNA level, the sequence is TGTGCCAGCAGTTTCAGGCAGGGTCAGCATTTT.